The 9 T cell receptor beta chains below were found in one sample sequenced in a study of early T cells in non-severe SARS-CoV-2 infection. TCRdb re-called the 5' RACE reads with MiXCR, one entry per CDR3 protein. This table holds some 96,000 distinct CDR3 sequences, more than 13% found once. Sequencing used whole blood. These receptors were collected from an adult who was a healthcare worker with PCR-confirmed SARS-CoV-2 infection or an uninfected control (not recorded which).

The chain carries TRBV12-3 or TRBV12-4 and TRBJ2-3, with unresolved D. With 6 bases removed from V and 0 bases from J, the gap between germline ends came to 7 bases. This CDR3 region has 13 residues. CDR3 sequence reads: CASSITSTDTQYF. The CDR3 DNA follows: TGTGCCAGCAGCATTACTAGCACAGATACGCAGTATTTT.

In this sample, this clonotype turned up many times. The J gene is TRBJ2-5, the V gene TRBV28; TRBD2 aligns across 9 bases. The CDR3 length is 17 residues. V lost 1 base, J lost 2 bases, and 8 bases stayed unmatched. Germline-derived CDR1 and CDR2 are MDHEN and SYDVKM. The CDR3 here is CASSLYRGRGGQETQYF. As DNA, the CDR3 is TGTGCCAGCAGTTTATATCGCGGGAGGGGCGGACAAGAGACCCAGTACTTC.

The chain uses TRBV21-1 and TRBJ2-7; the DNA was not compared with TRBD2, the D call given in the table. TRBV21-1 is recorded as a pseudogene. The CDR3 totals 17 residues. Written as DNA, the CDR3 is TGTGCCAGCAACCATCAGAGGGCAGGGCCCGTACCCTACGAGCAGTACTTC. It is translated as CASNHQRAGPVPYEQYF.

The chain recombines TRBV3-1 with TRBJ1-2; the D is unclear. V shed 4 bases and J shed 0 bases, with 12 bases lying between them. The CDR3 runs to 15 residues. CDR1 LGHDT and CDR2 YNNKEL come from the germline V gene (reference sequence). CDR3 bases: TGTGCCAGCAGCCCCCTGCAATCCGCTAACTATGGCTACACCTTC. It specifies CASSPLQSANYGYTF.

This clonotype was recorded at least ten times. This rearrangement joins TRBV7-9 to TRBJ1-1; 7 nucleotides line up with TRBD1. The germline V gene encodes CDR1 SEHNR and CDR2 FQNEAQ (reference sequence). The V gene end was trimmed by 5 bases and the J gene end by 4 bases; junction bases not matched to a gene: 7. The CDR3 length is 14 residues. CDR3 in DNA: TGTGCCAGCAGCCCCCGACAGGGTGGCACTGAAGCTTTCTTT. It translates to CASSPRQGGTEAFF.

The chain has TRBV7-9 and TRBJ2-2; TRBD2 matches at 10 bases. Germline trimming cut 8 bases from V and 6 bases from J; bases unmatched to any gene: 6. The germline gives CDR1 SEHNR, CDR2 FQNEAQ (reference sequence). This CDR3 region has 14 residues. CDR3 sequence reads: CASHQREGAGELFF. In nucleotides, the CDR3 is TGTGCCAGCCATCAGCGGGAGGGAGCCGGGGAGCTGTTTTTT.

The rearrangement joins TRBV28 to TRBJ2-1; D tentatively fits TRBD1 or TRBD2 (5 bases each). From germline, CDR1 is MDHEN and CDR2 SYDVKM. The CDR3 has 18 amino acids. Deletions cut 6 bases from V and 0 bases from J, with 21 bases between. CDR3 nucleotides: TGTGCCAGCAGCCCAGCCGGGGCACCTCCCTCCTCCTACAATGAGCAGTTCTTC. Amino acids: CASSPAGAPPSSYNEQFF.

The table lists this clonotype with a few counts. This chain connects TRBV25-1 to TRBJ2-5; D is uncertain. The CDR3 sequence is 13 residues long. Per the germline V gene, CDR1 is MGHDK and CDR2 is SYGVNS. V shed 4 bases and J shed 4 bases, with 10 bases lying between them. CDR3 protein: CASSAPGGETQYF. The CDR3 DNA is TGTGCCAGCAGTGCTCCGGGCGGAGAGACCCAGTACTTC.

Many counts were recorded for this clonotype. The genes are TRBV20-1 and TRBJ2-3, with D perhaps being TRBD1 or TRBD2 (5 bases each). The germline V and J ends were trimmed by 5 bases and 4 bases, with 19 bases remaining between them. In germline, CDR1 is DFQATT, CDR2 SNEGSKA (reference sequence). The CDR3 extends over 15 amino acids. CDR3 in DNA: TGCAGTGCTGGACTTTCCCCCTCAGGGCCAGATACGCAGTATTTT. It is translated as CSAGLSPSGPDTQYF.